The rows below give T cell receptor beta chains drawn from one sample of a study of patients and donors after allogeneic stem cell transplantation. TCRdb re-analysed the RT-PCR reads in MiXCR, keeping a single row per CDR3 protein. The sample records about 230,000 distinct CDR3 sequences, roughly 13% being singletons. Input material: blood, either unsorted or a sorted T cell fraction (not recorded which). The receptors were gathered from a human donor who was either an allogeneic HSCT recipient or a stem cell or donor lymphocyte infusion donor (not recorded which). It is not recorded whose cells these are; they may come from a transplant donor. Both conserved end residues are part of each CDR3. The D gene is left open where the match is weak. Rows may omit the clone size; those that give it use once, few, many or a size class.

>many|TRBV20-1|TRBJ2-7|TRBD2
CSARGVLAGSSEQYF
TGCAGTGCTAGAGGAGTACTAGCGGGAAGTTCCGAGCAGTACTTC
>few|TRBV12-3/TRBV12-4|TRBJ2-7|-
CASSFSVPEQYF
TGTGCCAGCAGTTTTTCGGTCCCCGAGCAGTACTTC
>once|TRBV9|TRBJ2-7|-
CASTPSGTTAGEQYF
TGTGCCAGCACCCCCTCAGGGACGACCGCGGGCGAGCAGTACTTC
>-|TRBV29-1|TRBJ2-5|TRBD2
CSGLALRETQYF
TGCAGCGGACTAGCCCTGCGAGAGACCCAGTACTTC
>many|TRBV7-6|TRBJ1-5|-
CASSLGERQPQHF
TGTGCCAGCAGCTTAGGGGAGAGGCAGCCCCAGCATTTT
>many|TRBV12-3/TRBV12-4|TRBJ2-7|-
CASSFSRAERGYEQYF
TGTGCCAGCAGTTTCTCTCGCGCCGAAAGGGGCTACGAGCAGTACTTC
>many|TRBV11-2|TRBJ2-2|TRBD2
CASSIRPGGSPGELFF
TGTGCCAGCAGCATTAGACCGGGAGGGTCCCCCGGGGAGCTGTTTTTT
>-|TRBV21-1|TRBJ1-5|-
CASSKVPQTNQPQHF
TGTGCCAGCAGCAAAGTCCCCCAGACTAATCAGCCCCAGCATTTT
>many|TRBV4-1|TRBJ2-1|TRBD1
CASSQSGTAYNEQFF
TGCGCCAGCAGCCAGTCAGGGACAGCCTACAATGAGCAGTTCTTC
>few|TRBV6-2/TRBV6-3|TRBJ2-1|TRBD2
CASSSSRTSGNEQFF
TGTGCCAGCAGTTCGAGCCGGACTAGCGGGAATGAGCAGTTCTTC
>few|TRBV30|TRBJ2-3|-
CAWSRGETDTQYF
TGTGCCTGGAGTCGGGGAGAGACAGATACGCAGTATTTT
>-|TRBV7-9|TRBJ2-3|TRBD2
CASSSWGGGTDTQYF
TGTGCCAGCAGCTCCTGGGGGGGAGGCACAGATACGCAGTATTTT
>few|TRBV5-4|TRBJ2-7|-
CASSSLSEQYF
TGTGCCAGCAGCTCCCTCTCCGAGCAGTACTTC
>-|TRBV20-1|TRBJ1-1|-
CSALGLSGTEAFF
TGCAGTGCCCTAGGGTTATCGGGCACTGAAGCTTTCTTT
>many|TRBV6-5|TRBJ1-3|-
CASSYTDSGNTIYF
TGTGCCAGCAGTTATACTGACTCTGGAAACACCATATATTTT
>-|TRBV12-3/TRBV12-4|TRBJ1-1|-
CASSSTVESTEAFF
TGTGCCAGCAGTTCGACAGTTGAGAGCACTGAAGCTTTCTTT